The rows below give T cell receptor beta chains drawn from one sample of a study of CD8 T cells in ankylosing spondylitis. Via MiXCR, TCRdb re-called the 5' RACE reads, giving one row per CDR3 protein. The sample records more than 150,000 distinct CDR3 sequences, about 18% being singletons. The sequenced sample was blood, either unsorted or a sorted T cell fraction (not recorded which). The receptor source for this set is a male donor under 35 with ankylosing spondylitis or in good health (not recorded which). CDR3s include the opening cysteine and the closing phenylalanine or tryptophan.

v_gene: TRBV4-3
CDR3aa: CASSQDLPGYGYTF

v_gene: TRBV20-1
CDR3aa: CSARRTSGRQHNEQFF

v_gene: TRBV20-1
CDR3aa: CSAILVGQGEYQPQHF

v_gene: TRBV4-3
CDR3aa: CASSQGQGRPYEQYF

v_gene: TRBV2
CDR3aa: CASSEGSVLTF

v_gene: TRBV4-2
CDR3aa: CASSRPDGLAKNIQYF

v_gene: TRBV2
CDR3aa: CASRLGGQETQYF

v_gene: TRBV29-1
CDR3aa: CSHGPAGDRVNTGELFF

v_gene: TRBV10-2
CDR3aa: CASRATGNTGELFF

v_gene: TRBV5-1
CDR3aa: CASSPGTSGSKYEQFF

v_gene: TRBV20-1
CDR3aa: CSARDGGVGNQPQHF

v_gene: TRBV24-1
CDR3aa: CATSDLSSGVSKAFF

v_gene: TRBV19
CDR3aa: CASSEEPGLAGAGGEQFF

v_gene: TRBV25-1
CDR3aa: CASTTQGQPKFF

v_gene: TRBV5-1
CDR3aa: CASSWKFQETQYF

v_gene: TRBV24-1
CDR3aa: CATSEPMMLGELFF

v_gene: TRBV5-1
CDR3aa: CASSLAGAGQPQAQYF

v_gene: TRBV19
CDR3aa: CASKTGSSYNEQFF

v_gene: TRBV18
CDR3aa: CASSPLAEVNNEQFF

v_gene: TRBV20-1
CDR3aa: CSAVGLPVYEQYF

v_gene: TRBV18
CDR3aa: CASSPEAGFTEAFF